What follows are 3 T cell receptor beta chains derived from one specimen sequenced in a study of cytomegalovirus exposure and HLA in healthy donors. Amplification used 60 Vbeta primers and 13 Jbeta primers. Produced via immunoSEQ multiplex PCR; TCRdb's table is partial and in-frame only. This table has around 150,000 clones, roughly 76% appearing once. The specimen was PBMCs. These receptors all come from a woman in her forties or fifties in good health and CMV-seronegative.

J is TRBJ1-4 and V is TRBV9; the D gene is possibly TRBD1 (6 bases). Germline loops: CDR1 SGDLS, CDR2 YYNGEE. The CDR3 length is 16 residues. V lost 0 bases and J lost 5, with 14 bases in between. The DNA of the CDR3 is TGTGCCAGCAGCGTAGACGCAGGGGTGGAGAATGAAAAACTGTTTTTT. This translates into CASSVDAGVENEKLFF.

The CDR3 coding sequence is TGTGCCAGCAGCATCGGACTAGCGGGAGTCGACGAGCAGTACTTC. Residues: CASSIGLAGVDEQYF. The rearrangement uses TRBV9 and TRBJ2-7, with 13 bases fitting TRBD2. Germline V gives CDR1 SGDLS, CDR2 YYNGEE. The CDR3 has 15 residues. V lost 4 bases, J lost 5 bases, and 6 bases stayed unmatched. Complete variable domain (other parts from reference TRBV9 and TRBJ2-7): DSGVTQTPKHLITATGQRVTLRCSPRSGDLSVYWYQQSLDQGLQFLIQYYNGEERAKGNILERFSAQQFPDLHSELNLSSLELGDSALYFCASSIGLAGVDEQYFGPGTRLTVT.

The chain joins TRBV5-1 to TRBJ2-5; TRBD1 matches at 10 bases. The CDR3 consists of 15 residues. Trimming removed 4 bases from V and 0 bases from J; junction bases left unmatched: 3. Germline loops: CDR1 SGHRS, CDR2 YFSETQ. The CDR3 DNA sequence: TGCGCCAGCAGCGGGACAGGGGTTTACCAAGAGACCCAGTACTTC. Protein: CASSGTGVYQETQYF.